This TCR beta chain was sequenced for a study of Tregs in tolerant kidney transplant recipients. Thawed PBMCs were FACS-sorted into unstimulated CD4+CD25+CD127- regulatory T cells, CD4+CD25- non-regulatory cells, CD4 and CD8 cells. Points from the study as a whole: No direct test of biological reproducibility was done here. Validation in larger populations is needed because few patients were studied. The most relevant donor-specific Treg TCRbeta repertoire apparently came from expansion with activated donor B cells.

As concerns this clone: Its cognate antigen is unknown.

Some clones are missing from TCRdb's copy, which holds only in-frame ones; the method was immunoSEQ multiplex PCR. The data contain 80,000 to 90,000 clones, 90% to 95% of them singletons. V was trimmed by 0 bases and J by 4 bases, leaving 10 bases between them. The germline V gene has CDR1 MGHRA and CDR2 YSYEKL. This CDR3 contains 14 residues. This receptor was identified in a human donor in good health. The chain joins TRBV4-1 to TRBJ2-7; D uncertain. Sequencing input: CD8+ T cells from blood. DNA of the CDR3: TGCGCCAGCAGCCAAGAAGAGAGTCGTTACGAGCAGTACTTC. Translating gives CASSQEESRYEQYF.